These T cell receptor beta chains were read from a single sample in a study of blood T cell repertoires in COVID-19. Data came from immunoSEQ multiplex PCR; TCRdb stores just in-frame clones and leaves some out. The data show 200,000 or so clones, over 80% seen once. The material sequenced was peripheral blood. These receptor sequences come from a man aged 30 to 45 with COVID-19, enrolled during active disease. CDR3s include the opening cysteine and the closing phenylalanine or tryptophan. The D gene is left open where the match is weak. Part of the rows lack a size; the others show once, few, many or a class for expanded clones.

TRBV5-1,TRBD2,TRBJ2-2,-,TGCGCCAGCAGCTTCGGGACTAGCGGGGCCGGGGAGCTGTTTTTT,CASSFGTSGAGELFF
TRBV10-3,TRBD2,TRBJ2-7,-,TGTGCCACCCGGGACGCGGGAGGCCCGGGGTTCTACGAGCAGTACTTC,CATRDAGGPGFYEQYF
TRBV19,-,TRBJ2-6,-,TGTGCCAGTAGTATTGTACAGGGAAGCGGCTGGGCCAACGTCCTGACTTTC,CASSIVQGSGWANVLTF
TRBV5-5,-,TRBJ2-4,-,TGTGCCAGCAGCCATAGGACAGACGGAGCCAAAAACATTCAGTACTTC,CASSHRTDGAKNIQYF
TRBV5-1,TRBD1,TRBJ2-1,-,TGCGCCAGCAGGGTCGGACAGGGGGATTACAATGAGCAGTTCTTC,CASRVGQGDYNEQFF
TRBV12-3/TRBV12-4,-,TRBJ1-2,-,TGTGCCAGCAGTTTAAGGGACATCTATGGCTACACCTTC,CASSLRDIYGYTF
TRBV20-1,-,TRBJ2-1,-,TGCAGTGCTAGTCGAGCGCAGCGTCGGGACAATGAGCAGTTCTTC,CSASRAQRRDNEQFF
TRBV5-1,TRBD2,TRBJ2-1,-,TGCGCCAGCAGCCCCCGGGGTAGCGGGGGGCTCAATGAGCAGTTCTTC,CASSPRGSGGLNEQFF
TRBV10-3,-,TRBJ2-3,-,TGTGCCATCAGTGAGCCTCTAGCGAGGAAGCAGTATTTT,CAISEPLARKQYF
TRBV7-9,TRBD2,TRBJ2-7,-,TGTGCCAGCAGGTCAGCGGGATCCTACGAGCAGTACTTC,CASRSAGSYEQYF
TRBV7-3,-,TRBJ1-1,once,TGTGCCAGCGGGGAGGGGATGAACACTGAAGCTTTCTTT,CASGEGMNTEAFF
TRBV2,-,TRBJ1-2,-,TGTGCCAGCAGTGGCCAGAACCAAAACTATGGCTACACCTTC,CASSGQNQNYGYTF
TRBV24-1,TRBD2,TRBJ2-2,-,TGTGCCACCAGTGATCCCGGGACTAGCGGACCCACCGGGGAGCTGTTTTTT,CATSDPGTSGPTGELFF
TRBV19,-,TRBJ1-1,-,TGTGCCAGTAGTATACAGAACACTGAAGCTTTCTTT,CASSIQNTEAFF
TRBV28,TRBD2,TRBJ2-1,-,TGTGCCAGCACCCAAGGGTCTAGCGGCAACAATGAGCAGTTCTTC,CASTQGSSGNNEQFF
TRBV10-1,-,TRBJ2-7,-,TGCGCCAGCAGTGCCAGACTCTTATCCTACGAGCAGTACTTC,CASSARLLSYEQYF
TRBV28,TRBD1,TRBJ1-4,-,TGTGCCAGCAAATCCAGGGGGCGCGGAGGGAAGGAAAAACTGTTTTTT,CASKSRGRGGKEKLFF
TRBV4-1,TRBD1,TRBJ1-2,-,TGCGCCAGCAGCCCAGGGACAGGGGACCATGGCTACACCTTC,CASSPGTGDHGYTF
TRBV7-9,TRBD1,TRBJ1-2,-,TGTGCCAGCAGCAAACCGGACAGGGGACTCTATGGCTACACCTTC,CASSKPDRGLYGYTF
TRBV28,TRBD2,TRBJ2-1,-,TGTGCCAGCGGCCTAACGGGACTAGCGGGAGATCCTGAGCAGTTCTTC,CASGLTGLAGDPEQFF
TRBV19,TRBD2,TRBJ2-1,-,TGTGCCAGTAGTATATGGGCGGGAGGATACAATGAGCAGTTCTTC,CASSIWAGGYNEQFF
TRBV6-4,-,TRBJ1-1,few,TGTGCCAGCAGTGACTCGTTCGAGGTCAAGAACACTGAAGCTTTCTTT,CASSDSFEVKNTEAFF
TRBV5-1,TRBD2,TRBJ2-3,-,TGCGCCAGCACCGGTACTAGCGGGAGTATCACAGATACGCAGTATTTT,CASTGTSGSITDTQYF
TRBV19,-,TRBJ2-1,-,TGTGCCAGTAGTATACGGCTAGCGATCGGCAATGAGCAGTTCTTC,CASSIRLAIGNEQFF
TRBV6-4,-,TRBJ2-1,-,TGTGCCAGCAGTGACTCGCGGACAGCAAATCACAATGAGCAGTTCTTC,CASSDSRTANHNEQFF